The rows below give T cell receptor beta chains drawn from one sample of a study of molecular identifiers for immune sequencing clone quantification. TCRdb re-called the PCR reads through MiXCR, storing one row per CDR3 protein. The table has about 510,000 distinct CDR3 sequences, around 23% seen once; the top ten hold around 0.76%. Specimen: naive CD8+ T cells from blood, with Jurkat cell RNA spiked in. The source is a human donor in good health. Some libraries in this study had Jurkat cell RNA spiked in. The CDR3 runs from the conserved cysteine through the conserved F or W. Each record gives: V gene, clone size, D gene, J gene, CDR3 DNA, CDR3 protein. A D gene is named only where the DNA matches it firmly. The size field is filled for only some rows; it gives once, few, many or a size class.

>TRBV7-6|few|TRBD1|TRBJ1-6
TGTGCCAGCAGCTTAGCGGGACAGAGTAATTCACCCCTCCACTTT
CASSLAGQSNSPLHF
>TRBV6-2/TRBV6-3|.|TRBD2|TRBJ2-7
TGTGCCAGCAGTTACTCGGGTACCGGGACTATATCGTTCGAGCAGTACTTC
CASSYSGTGTISFEQYF
>TRBV7-9|many|.|TRBJ1-4
TGTGCCAGCAGCTTATTTGAAAAACTGTTTTTT
CASSLFEKLFF
>TRBV4-3|.|TRBD1|TRBJ1-5
TGCGCCAGCAGCCAAGACCATGACAGGGGCGCAAATCAGTCCCAGCATTTT
CASSQDHDRGANQSQHF
>TRBV19|many|.|TRBJ2-3
TGTGCCAGTAGTATTCAGGCAGATACGCAGTATTTT
CASSIQADTQYF
>TRBV27|few|.|TRBJ2-5
TGTGCCAGCAGTTATCGGGCAGGGGGGGGCCCTTACCAAGAGACCCAGTACTTC
CASSYRAGGGPYQETQYF
>TRBV19|.|.|TRBJ2-7
TGTGCCAGTAGTTCACGCCGGGGAGCCCACTACGAGCAGTACTTC
CASSSRRGAHYEQYF
>TRBV20-1|few|.|TRBJ2-5
TGCAGTGCTAGAGATAGTTGGGGGGGCATTGGAGAGACCCAGTACTTC
CSARDSWGGIGETQYF
>TRBV12-3/TRBV12-4|.|TRBD2|TRBJ2-7
TGTGCCAGCAGTTTTCCGGGCGGGGGAGCTTACGAGCAGTACTTC
CASSFPGGGAYEQYF
>TRBV20-1|many|TRBD1|TRBJ1-5
TGCAGTGTCCCGGGACAGGGCTCATGGCAGCCCCAGCATTTT
CSVPGQGSWQPQHF
>TRBV9|few|TRBD2|TRBJ2-5
TGTGCCAGCAGCGTAGGACTAGCGGGGTCCGGGGAGACCCAGTACTTC
CASSVGLAGSGETQYF
>TRBV7-6|few|TRBD2|TRBJ2-7
TGTGCCAGCAGCCCGGGACTAGCGGCGCAGTACTTC
CASSPGLAAQYF
>TRBV9|many|.|TRBJ2-2
TGTGCCAGCAGCGTGGAGGCGGCAGGGCCGAACACCGGGGAGCTGTTTTTT
CASSVEAAGPNTGELFF
>TRBV28|few|.|TRBJ1-2
TGTGCCAGCAGTTTAAGGCAGGGTTTTGGGCTGGATGGCTACACCTTC
CASSLRQGFGLDGYTF
>TRBV28|few|.|TRBJ1-5
TGTGCCTCAGCAAGGGATCAGCCCCAGCATTTT
CASARDQPQHF
>TRBV6-5|few|TRBD1|TRBJ1-5
TGTGCCAGCAGGCCGGGACAGGGCGGCGCTCAGCCCCAGCATTTT
CASRPGQGGAQPQHF
>TRBV27|few|TRBD1|TRBJ2-7
TGTGCCAGCAGTAAGCTGGGACAGGGGGCGAATAAGTACTTC
CASSKLGQGANKYF
>TRBV19|few|TRBD1|TRBJ2-1
TGTGCCAGTAGTATCGGTTGGGACAGCTACAATGAGCAGTTCTTC
CASSIGWDSYNEQFF
>TRBV28|few|.|TRBJ1-3
TGTGCCAGCAGCCGGGGCCCTAACTCTGGAAACACCATATATTTT
CASSRGPNSGNTIYF
>TRBV20-1|few|.|TRBJ1-4
TGCAGTGCTATTCCGACAGCAACTAATGAAAAACTGTTTTTT
CSAIPTATNEKLFF
>TRBV30|few|TRBD2|TRBJ2-1
TGTGCCTGTAATAGCGGGATTGAATCCTACAATGAGCAGTTCTTC
CACNSGIESYNEQFF
>TRBV2|many|.|TRBJ2-2
TGTGCCAGCCTGTCCCCGCAAAAGTCCACCGGGGAGCTGTTTTTT
CASLSPQKSTGELFF
>TRBV19|.|.|TRBJ2-7
TGTGCCAGTAGCACTACCAATTTAGCCTACGAGCAGTACTTC
CASSTTNLAYEQYF
>TRBV4-3|few|TRBD1|TRBJ1-5
TGCGCCAGCAGCCAAGATTGGACAGGGCTACGGCAGCCCCAGCATTTT
CASSQDWTGLRQPQHF
>TRBV7-9|few|TRBD2|TRBJ2-2
TGTGCCAGCAGGCACCCTAGCGGGGCTCACACCGGGGAGCTGTTTTTT
CASRHPSGAHTGELFF
>TRBV27|.|TRBD1|TRBJ2-7
TGTGCCAGCAGTGTCGGGACAGCGACCTGGCAGTACTTC
CASSVGTATWQYF
>TRBV6-1|many|.|TRBJ1-2
TGTGCCAGCAGTGATGCGCATGGCTACACCTTC
CASSDAHGYTF
>TRBV6-5|few|.|TRBJ2-7
TGTGCCACCCGACCGACAGGTGCCTACGAGCAGTACTTC
CATRPTGAYEQYF